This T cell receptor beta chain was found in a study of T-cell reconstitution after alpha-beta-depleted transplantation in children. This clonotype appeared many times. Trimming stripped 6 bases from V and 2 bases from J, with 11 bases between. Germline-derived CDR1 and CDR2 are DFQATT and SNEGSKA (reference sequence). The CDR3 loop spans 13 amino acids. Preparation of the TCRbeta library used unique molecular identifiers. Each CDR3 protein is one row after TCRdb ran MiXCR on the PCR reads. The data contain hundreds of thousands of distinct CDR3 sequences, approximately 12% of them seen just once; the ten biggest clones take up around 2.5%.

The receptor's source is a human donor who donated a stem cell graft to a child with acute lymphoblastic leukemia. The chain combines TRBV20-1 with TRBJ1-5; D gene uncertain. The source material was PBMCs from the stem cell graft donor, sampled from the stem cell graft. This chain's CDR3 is CSAESYGNQPQHF. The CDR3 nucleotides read TGCAGTGCCGAGTCGTATGGCAATCAGCCCCAGCATTTT.